This T cell receptor beta chain originates from a study of control samples from healthy donors and cancer patients. The CDR3 sequence is 13 residues long. Trimming pared 1 base from V and 4 bases from J, leaving 5 bases between. Germline CDR1 MGHRA, CDR2 YSYEKL. The repertoire was sequenced with immunoSEQ multiplex PCR; TCRdb's copy has only in-frame clones and lacks some. The sample consists of about 95,000 clones, approximately 80% of them appearing once. V gene TRBV4-1 combines with J gene TRBJ1-3; unclear D gene. The specimen was blood. This TCR came from a young man in good health. In DNA form, the CDR3 reads TGCGCCAGCAGCCAAGGGTACGGAAACACCATATATTTT. Its translation: CASSQGYGNTIYF.